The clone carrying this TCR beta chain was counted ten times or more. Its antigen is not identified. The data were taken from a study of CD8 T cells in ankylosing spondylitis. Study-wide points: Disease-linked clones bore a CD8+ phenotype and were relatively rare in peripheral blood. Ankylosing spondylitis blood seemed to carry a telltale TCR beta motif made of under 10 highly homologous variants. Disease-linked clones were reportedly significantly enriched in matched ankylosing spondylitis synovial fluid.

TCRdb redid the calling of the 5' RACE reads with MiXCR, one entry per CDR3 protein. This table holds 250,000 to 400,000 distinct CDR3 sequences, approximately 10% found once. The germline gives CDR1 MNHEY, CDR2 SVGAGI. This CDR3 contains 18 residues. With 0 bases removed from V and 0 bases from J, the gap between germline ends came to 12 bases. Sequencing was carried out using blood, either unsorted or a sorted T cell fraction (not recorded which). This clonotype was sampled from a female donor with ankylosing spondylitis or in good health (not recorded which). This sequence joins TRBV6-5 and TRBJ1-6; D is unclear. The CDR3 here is CASSYSNEFSSYNSPLHF. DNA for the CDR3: TGTGCCAGCAGTTACTCGAACGAGTTTTCCTCCTATAATTCACCCCTCCACTTT.